One and the same sample provided the 10 T cell receptor beta chains below, sequenced in a study of cytomegalovirus exposure and HLA in healthy donors. 60 Vbeta and 13 Jbeta primers were used in PCR. TCRdb's copy holds only in-frame clones and misses some; the assay was immunoSEQ multiplex PCR. The repertoire holds around 170,000 clones, with roughly 78% as singletons. Sequenced: PBMCs. Receptors were obtained from a woman in her fifties or sixties in good health and CMV-seropositive.

The V and J genes are TRBV28 and TRBJ2-7, with unresolved D. Germline V gene sequence: CDR1 MDHEN, CDR2 SYDVKM. The CDR3 is 11 residues long. V lost 8 bases, J lost 1 base, and 6 bases lay in between. DNA for the CDR3: TGTGCCAGCGTGCAGTCCTACGAGCAGTACTTC. Protein product: CASVQSYEQYF. The full variable domain, in which reference TRBV28 and TRBJ2-7 provide the parts outside the CDR3, is DVKVTQSSRYLVKRTGEKVFLECVQDMDHENMFWYRQDPGLGLRLIYFSYDVKMKEKGDIPEGYSVSREKKERFSLILESASTNQTSMYLCASVQSYEQYFGPGTRLTVT.

A remark on this clone: This specimen includes other DNA sequences encoding the same CDR3. The V gene is TRBV27, the J gene TRBJ2-7; 8 positions match TRBD1. The CDR3 totals 13 residues. The germline V gene has CDR1 MNHEY and CDR2 SMNVEV (reference sequence). The V segment lost 5 bases and the J segment 4 bases; nucleotides outside the gene matches: 4. The CDR3 loop is CASSRTGRYEQYF. The CDR3 DNA reads TGTGCCAGCAGTAGGACAGGGAGGTACGAGCAGTACTTC.

This clone appeared a single time. The chain is built from TRBV6-1 and TRBJ1-3, with 12 nucleotides matching TRBD1. Trimming removed 4 bases from V and 0 bases from J; junction bases left unmatched: 4. The CDR3 length is 17 residues. Germline CDR1 is MNHNS and CDR2 is SASEGT. The DNA for the CDR3 is TGTGCCAGCAGTGTCGGGACAGGGGGCGCCTCTGGAAACACCATATATTTT. Protein product: CASSVGTGGASGNTIYF.

The gene calls are TRBV4-3 and TRBJ1-1; the match to TRBD1 covers 8 bases. V lost 6 bases, J lost 0 bases, and 9 bases stayed unmatched. CDR3 length: 16 residues. CDR1 is LGHNA and CDR2 is YSLEER in the germline V gene. In DNA form, the CDR3 reads TGCGCCAGCAGGGCGGACAGGGCCGACATGAACACTGAAGCTTTCTTT. This encodes CASRADRADMNTEAFF.

In this sample, this clone turned up once. The J gene is TRBJ2-1, the V gene TRBV29-1, with D tentatively TRBD2 (6 bases). Trimming removed 1 base from V and 3 bases from J, with 22 bases in between. Germline V gives CDR1 SQVTM, CDR2 ANQGSEA. This CDR3 comprises 18 residues. The CDR3 bases are TGCAGCGTTGAAGGGCCGTGGCCTGGGGACTCTAACTACAATGAGCAGTTCTTC. Translation: CSVEGPWPGDSNYNEQFF.

This clone occurred a few times. V usage is TRBV27 and J usage is TRBJ1-2, with 7 nucleotides matching TRBD1. Germline lookup yields CDR1 MNHEY and CDR2 SMNVEV (reference sequence). Trimming cost V 5 bases and J 10 bases; bases outside gene matches: 7. This CDR3 contains 12 residues. Written as DNA, the CDR3 is TGTGCCAGCAGTACCGTACAGGGGACCTACACCTTC. This encodes CASSTVQGTYTF.

The table lists this clone with a few counts. This chain connects TRBV6-1 to TRBJ1-6; D not certain. Looked up from germline, CDR1 is MNHNS and CDR2 is SASEGT. This CDR3 is built from 12 residues. Trimming removed 8 bases at V and 8 bases at J, with 10 bases between. CDR3 in amino acids: CASARSDSPLHF. In nucleotides, the CDR3 is TGTGCCAGCGCCCGTAGTGATTCACCCCTCCACTTT.

The gene calls are TRBV10-3 and TRBJ2-7; the D gene is possibly TRBD2 (5 bases). Trimming cost V 3 bases and J 7 bases, with 13 bases left between them. The CDR3 covers 13 residues. CDR1 ENHRY and CDR2 SYGVKD come from the germline V gene. The CDR3 DNA is TGTGCCATCAGTGACCTCGACCGGAGGGAGCAGTACTTC. Translating it yields CAISDLDRREQYF.

This sequence joins TRBV11-2 and TRBJ1-6, with unresolved D. The CDR3 sequence is 17 residues long. The germline V gene has CDR1 SGHAT and CDR2 FQNNGV. The V end was cut by 6 bases, the J end by 5 bases, with 20 bases between. CDR3 coding DNA: TGTGCCAGCAGTCATGGAGGGCAGTCCCCTAATAATTCACCCCTCCACTTT. It is translated as CASSHGGQSPNNSPLHF.

V gene TRBV2 combines with J gene TRBJ1-1; D remains unclear. The germline V gene has CDR1 SNHLY and CDR2 FYNNEI. This CDR3 spans 11 amino acids. Between the trimmed V and J ends, which lost 5 bases and 2 bases, there was a span of 3 bases. The DNA for the CDR3 is TGTGCCAGCAGTCTCAACACTGAAGCTTTCTTT. Translating it yields CASSLNTEAFF.